Following are 8 T cell receptor beta chains from one sample sequenced in a study of T cells in narcolepsy. This table comes from immunoSEQ multiplex PCR, and its TCRdb copy is limited to in-frame clones, with some not included. There are 36,000 or so clones in the sample; 75% to 90% occur only once, and 0.83% lies in the top ten. The sample consisted of CD45RA- memory CD4+ T cells from PBMCs. The receptor set was obtained from a human donor with narcolepsy.

The chain couples TRBV20-1 to TRBJ2-1; D is unclear. V gave up 7 bases and J gave up 5 bases, with 9 bases separating them. CDR1 DFQATT and CDR2 SNEGSKA come from the germline V gene (reference sequence). This CDR3 spans 11 amino acids. The chain's CDR3 is CSGTFDNEQFF. CDR3 coding DNA: TGCAGTGGGACGTTCGACAATGAGCAGTTCTTC.

Notes on this clone: Germline is not matched at one junction end, which may reflect a read error. The chain recombines TRBV18 with TRBJ2-1; 14 bases agree with TRBD2. The CDR3 contains 16 residues. The germline V gene has CDR1 KGHSH and CDR2 LQKENI. This chain's CDR3 is CASPPTGTSGSSEQFF. The CDR3 bases are TGTGCCAGCCCACCAACCGGGACTAGCGGGAGCAGTGAGCAGTTCTTC.

This chain uses TRBV19 with TRBJ2-3; D remains unclear. The V end was cut by 3 bases, the J end by 3 bases, with 13 bases between. The CDR3 runs 15 residues. Per germline, CDR1 LNHDA and CDR2 SQIVND (reference sequence). CDR3 residues: CASSMPLLGTDTQYF. For the CDR3, the DNA is TGTGCCAGTAGTATGCCCCTATTGGGGACAGATACGCAGTATTTT. Combining the CDR3 with reference TRBV19 and TRBJ2-3 gives the whole variable domain DGGITQSPKYLFRKEGQNVTLSCEQNLNHDAMYWYRQDPGQGLRLIYYSQIVNDFQKGDIAEGYSVSREKKESFPLTVTSAQKNPTAFYLCASSMPLLGTDTQYFGPGTRLTVL.

The chain has TRBV12-2 and TRBJ2-3; the D call TRBD2 from the table was never checked on the DNA. TRBV12-2 corresponds to a pseudogene. This CDR3 is built from 13 residues. The CDR3: CASRHRLVGTQYF. The CDR3 region has the DNA TGTGCAAGTCGCCACCGACTAGTTGGTACGCAGTATTTT.

This chain uses TRBV27 with TRBJ2-3; possibly TRBD1 for D (6 bases). The CDR3 covers 15 residues. V dropped 5 bases and J dropped 4 bases, with 16 bases sitting between them. From germline, CDR1 is MNHEY and CDR2 SMNVEV (reference sequence). The CDR3 loop reads CASSHYRVMADTQYF. In DNA, the CDR3 is TGTGCCAGCAGTCATTACAGGGTAATGGCAGATACGCAGTATTTT.

V is TRBV30 and J is TRBJ1-3; D perhaps matches TRBD1 (5 bases). The CDR3 has 14 amino acids. Germline CDR1 and CDR2: GTSNPN and SVGIG (reference sequence). Trimming took off 0 bases at V and 3 bases at J, with 9 bases between the two ends. The CDR3 here is CAWSVWGVGNTIYF. The CDR3 nucleotides read TGTGCCTGGAGTGTATGGGGGGTTGGAAACACCATATATTTT.

This clone was recorded once. The chain couples TRBV7-2 to TRBJ2-1; TRBD2 matches at 9 bases. J gave up 3 bases and V 4 bases, and 1 base lay outside the gene matches. The CDR3 has 14 residues. Looked up from germline, CDR1 is SGHTA and CDR2 is FQGNSA. The CDR3 here is CASSSTSGYNEQFF. Here the CDR3 DNA reads TGTGCCAGCAGCTCGACTAGCGGCTACAATGAGCAGTTCTTC.

The chain employs TRBV7-8 and TRBJ2-7; no clear D gene. Trimming shortened V by 1 base and J by 3 bases, and 13 bases separated the two germline ends. Germline CDR1 reads SGHVS; CDR2 reads FQNEAQ. This CDR3 is built from 15 residues. CDR3 bases: TGTGCCAGCAGCTTAGTGGGCGCCTTCGACTACGAGCAGTACTTC. This gives the protein CASSLVGAFDYEQYF. Supplemented by reference TRBV7-8 and TRBJ2-7, the full variable domain reads GAGVSQSPRYKVAKRGQDVALRCDPISGHVSLFWYQQALGQGPEFLTYFQNEAQLDKSGLPSDRFFAERPEGSVSTLKIQRTQQEDSAVYLCASSLVGAFDYEQYFGPGTRLTVT.